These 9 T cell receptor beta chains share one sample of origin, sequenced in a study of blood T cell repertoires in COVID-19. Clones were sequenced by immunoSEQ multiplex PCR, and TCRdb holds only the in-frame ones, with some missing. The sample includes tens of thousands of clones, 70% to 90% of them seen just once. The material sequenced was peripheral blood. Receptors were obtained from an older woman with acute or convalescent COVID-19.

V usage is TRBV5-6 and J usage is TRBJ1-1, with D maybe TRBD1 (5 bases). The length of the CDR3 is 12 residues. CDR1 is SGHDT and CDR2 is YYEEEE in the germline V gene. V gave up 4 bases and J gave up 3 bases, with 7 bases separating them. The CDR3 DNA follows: TGTGCCAGCAGCCGGGGGGACACTGAAGCTTTCTTT. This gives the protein CASSRGDTEAFF.

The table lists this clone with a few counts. CDR3 amino acids: CASSPDGAAWEKLFF. In nucleotides, the CDR3 is TGTGCCAGCAGCCCCGATGGGGCCGCTTGGGAAAAACTGTTTTTT. The V call is TRBV5-5, the J call TRBJ1-4; D may be TRBD1 (5 bases). The germline gives CDR1 SGHKS, CDR2 YYEKEE (reference sequence). The CDR3 length is 15 residues. Trimming pared 4 bases from V and 8 bases from J, leaving 18 bases between.

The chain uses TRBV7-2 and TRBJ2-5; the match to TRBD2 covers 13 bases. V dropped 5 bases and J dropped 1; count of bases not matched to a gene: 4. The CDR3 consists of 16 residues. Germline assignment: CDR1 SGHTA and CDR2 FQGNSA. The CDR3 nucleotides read TGTGCCAGCAGCCCCTGGACTAGCGGGGGCCAAGAGACCCAGTACTTC. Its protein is CASSPWTSGGQETQYF.

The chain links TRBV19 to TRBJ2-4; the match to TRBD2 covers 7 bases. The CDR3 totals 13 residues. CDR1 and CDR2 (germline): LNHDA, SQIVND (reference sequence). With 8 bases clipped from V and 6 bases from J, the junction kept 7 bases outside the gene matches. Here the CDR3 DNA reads TGTGCCAGTTCCCCGGGGGGAGGAAACATTCAGTACTTC. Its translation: CASSPGGGNIQYF. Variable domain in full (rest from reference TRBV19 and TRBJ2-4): DGGITQSPKYLFRKEGQNVTLSCEQNLNHDAMYWYRQDPGQGLRLIYYSQIVNDFQKGDIAEGYSVSREKKESFPLTVTSAQKNPTAFYLCASSPGGGNIQYFGAGTRLSVL.

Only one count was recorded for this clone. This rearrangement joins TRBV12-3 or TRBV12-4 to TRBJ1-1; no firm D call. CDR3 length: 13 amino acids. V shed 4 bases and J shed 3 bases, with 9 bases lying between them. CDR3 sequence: CASSWNRDTEAFF. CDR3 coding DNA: TGTGCCAGCAGTTGGAACAGAGACACTGAAGCTTTCTTT.

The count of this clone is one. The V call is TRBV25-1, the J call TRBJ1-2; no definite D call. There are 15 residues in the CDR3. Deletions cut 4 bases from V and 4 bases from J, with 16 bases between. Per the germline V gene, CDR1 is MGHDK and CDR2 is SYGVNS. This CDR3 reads CASSAPLQASYGYTF. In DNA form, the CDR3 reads TGTGCCAGCAGTGCCCCTTTGCAGGCATCCTATGGCTACACCTTC.

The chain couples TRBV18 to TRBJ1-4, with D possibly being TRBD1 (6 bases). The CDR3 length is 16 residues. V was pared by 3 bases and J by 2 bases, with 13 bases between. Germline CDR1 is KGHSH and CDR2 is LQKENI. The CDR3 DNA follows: TGTGCCAGCTCACCGAACAGGGTAGCCACTAATGAAAAACTGTTTTTT. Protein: CASSPNRVATNEKLFF.

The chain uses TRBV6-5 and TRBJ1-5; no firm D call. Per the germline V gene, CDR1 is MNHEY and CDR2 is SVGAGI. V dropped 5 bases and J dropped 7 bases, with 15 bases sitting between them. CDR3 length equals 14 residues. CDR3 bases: TGTGCCAGCAGTCGGGAGGGCGGGGTCCAGCCCCAGCATTTT. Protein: CASSREGGVQPQHF.

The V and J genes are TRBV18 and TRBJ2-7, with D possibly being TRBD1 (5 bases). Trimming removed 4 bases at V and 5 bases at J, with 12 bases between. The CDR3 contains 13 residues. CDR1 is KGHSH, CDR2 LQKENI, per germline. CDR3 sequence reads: CASSLRDGDEQYF. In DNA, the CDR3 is TGTGCCAGCTCACTCAGGGATGGGGACGAGCAGTACTTC.